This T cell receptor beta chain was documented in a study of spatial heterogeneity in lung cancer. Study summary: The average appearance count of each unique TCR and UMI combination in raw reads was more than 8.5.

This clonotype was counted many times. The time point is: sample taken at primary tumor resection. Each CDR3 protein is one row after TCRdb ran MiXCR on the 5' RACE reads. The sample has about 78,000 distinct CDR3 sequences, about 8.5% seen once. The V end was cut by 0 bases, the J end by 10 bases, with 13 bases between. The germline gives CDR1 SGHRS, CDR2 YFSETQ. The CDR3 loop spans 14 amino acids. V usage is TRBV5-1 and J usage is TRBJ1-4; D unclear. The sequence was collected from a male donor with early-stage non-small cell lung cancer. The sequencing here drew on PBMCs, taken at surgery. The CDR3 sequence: CASSLGASVGKLFF. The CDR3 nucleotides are TGCGCCAGCAGCTTGGGTGCGTCAGTGGGAAAACTGTTTTTT.